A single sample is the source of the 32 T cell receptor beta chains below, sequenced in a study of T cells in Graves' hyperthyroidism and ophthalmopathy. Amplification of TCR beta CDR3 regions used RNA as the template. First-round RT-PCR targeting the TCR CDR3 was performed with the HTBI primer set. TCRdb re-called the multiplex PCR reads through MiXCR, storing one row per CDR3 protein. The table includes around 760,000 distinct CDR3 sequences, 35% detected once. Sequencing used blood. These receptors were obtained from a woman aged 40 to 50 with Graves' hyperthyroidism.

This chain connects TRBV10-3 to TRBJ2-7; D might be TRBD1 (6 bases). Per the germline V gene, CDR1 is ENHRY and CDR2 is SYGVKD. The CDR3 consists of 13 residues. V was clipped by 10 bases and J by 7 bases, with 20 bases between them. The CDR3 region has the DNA TGTGCCACCAGGGCCAACAGGGACAATGAGCAGTACTTC. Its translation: CATRANRDNEQYF.

For the CDR3, the DNA is TGTGCCAGCAGCCTACCACTAGCGGGAGAGTACGAGCAGTACTTC. Protein: CASSLPLAGEYEQYF. V is TRBV7-3 and J is TRBJ2-7, with TRBD2 matching over 11 bases. Trimming cost V 5 bases and J 4 bases; bases outside gene matches: 7. The germline V gene encodes CDR1 SGHTA and CDR2 FQGTGA. This CDR3 has 15 amino acids.

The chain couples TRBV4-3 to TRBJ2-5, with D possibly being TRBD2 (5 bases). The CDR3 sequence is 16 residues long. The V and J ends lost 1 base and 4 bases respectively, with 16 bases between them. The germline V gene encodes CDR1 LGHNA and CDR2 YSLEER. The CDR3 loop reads CASSQGLSGSRETQYF. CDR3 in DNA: TGCGCCAGCAGCCAAGGGTTATCGGGGAGCCGAGAGACCCAGTACTTC.

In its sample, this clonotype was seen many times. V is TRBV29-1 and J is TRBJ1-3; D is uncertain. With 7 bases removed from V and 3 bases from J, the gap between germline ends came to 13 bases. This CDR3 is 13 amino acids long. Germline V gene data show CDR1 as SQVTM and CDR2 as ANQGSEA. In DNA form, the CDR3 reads TGCAGCGCGCGGACTGATAATGGAAACACCATATATTTT. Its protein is CSARTDNGNTIYF.

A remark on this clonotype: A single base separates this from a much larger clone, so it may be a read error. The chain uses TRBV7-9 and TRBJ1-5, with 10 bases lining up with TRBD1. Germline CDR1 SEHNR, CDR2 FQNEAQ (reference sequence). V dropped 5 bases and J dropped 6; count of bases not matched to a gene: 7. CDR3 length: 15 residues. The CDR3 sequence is CASSLGQGNSQPQHF. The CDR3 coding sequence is TGTGCCAGCAGCCTGGGACAGGGGAACAGTCAGCCCCAGCATTTT.

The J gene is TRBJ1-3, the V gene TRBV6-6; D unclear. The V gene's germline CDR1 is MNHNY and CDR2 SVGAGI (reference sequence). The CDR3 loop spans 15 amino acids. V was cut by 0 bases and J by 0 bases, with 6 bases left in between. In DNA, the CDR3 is TGTGCCAGCAGTTACTCGACTGTCTCTGGAAACACCATATATTTT. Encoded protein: CASSYSTVSGNTIYF.

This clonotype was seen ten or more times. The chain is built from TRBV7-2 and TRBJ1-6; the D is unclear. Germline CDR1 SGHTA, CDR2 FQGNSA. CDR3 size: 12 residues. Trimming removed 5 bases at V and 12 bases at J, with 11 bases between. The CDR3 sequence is CASSLTPGPLHF. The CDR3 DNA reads TGTGCCAGCAGCCTAACCCCTGGACCCCTCCACTTT.

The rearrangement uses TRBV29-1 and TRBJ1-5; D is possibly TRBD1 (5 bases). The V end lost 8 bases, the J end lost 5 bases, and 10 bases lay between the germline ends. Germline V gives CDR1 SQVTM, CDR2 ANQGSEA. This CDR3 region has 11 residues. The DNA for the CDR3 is TGCAGCCCTACCAGGGATCAGCCCCAGCATTTT. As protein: CSPTRDQPQHF.

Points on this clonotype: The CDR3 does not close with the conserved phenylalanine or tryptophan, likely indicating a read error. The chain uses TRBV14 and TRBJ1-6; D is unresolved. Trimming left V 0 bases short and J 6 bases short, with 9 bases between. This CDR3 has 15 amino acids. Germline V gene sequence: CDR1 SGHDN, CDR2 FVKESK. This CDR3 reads CASSQEGRGNSPLHL. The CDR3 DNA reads TGTGCCAGCAGCCAAGAAGGAAGAGGTAATTCACCCCTCCACCTT.

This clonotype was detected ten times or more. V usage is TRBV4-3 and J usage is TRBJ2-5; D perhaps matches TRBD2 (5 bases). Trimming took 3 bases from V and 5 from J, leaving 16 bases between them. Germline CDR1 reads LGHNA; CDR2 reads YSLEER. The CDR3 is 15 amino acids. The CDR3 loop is CASSQDVLRRETQYF. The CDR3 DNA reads TGCGCCAGCAGCCAGGACGTGCTCAGGAGGGAGACCCAGTACTTC.

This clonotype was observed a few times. The chain's CDR3 is CASSSPTPSSGNTIYF. CDR3 nucleotide sequence: TGTGCCAGCAGTTCCCCGACGCCAAGCTCTGGAAACACCATATATTTT. The chain employs TRBV6-5 and TRBJ1-3; D is unclear. CDR1 is MNHEY and CDR2 is SVGAGI in the germline V gene. The length of the CDR3 is 16 residues. V lost 4 bases and J 0 bases, leaving 13 bases between the germline ends.

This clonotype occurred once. DNA of the CDR3: TGTGCCAGCAGCTTTGCGGGTCGGAGCGGGAGGGACACAGATACGCAGTATTTT. Translating it yields CASSFAGRSGRDTDTQYF. The rearrangement links TRBV5-5 to TRBJ2-3, with 10 nucleotides matching TRBD2. The length of the CDR3 is 18 residues. V lost 2 bases to trimming and J lost 2 bases; unmatched junction nucleotides: 11. Germline CDR1 reads SGHKS; CDR2 reads YYEKEE (reference sequence).

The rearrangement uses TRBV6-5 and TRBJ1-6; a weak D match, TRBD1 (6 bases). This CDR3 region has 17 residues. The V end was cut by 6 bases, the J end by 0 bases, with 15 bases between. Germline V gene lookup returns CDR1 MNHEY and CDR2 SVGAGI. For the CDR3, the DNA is TGTGCCAGCAGCCGGACAGCTCAGAGCTCCTATAATTCACCCCTCCACTTT. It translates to CASSRTAQSSYNSPLHF.

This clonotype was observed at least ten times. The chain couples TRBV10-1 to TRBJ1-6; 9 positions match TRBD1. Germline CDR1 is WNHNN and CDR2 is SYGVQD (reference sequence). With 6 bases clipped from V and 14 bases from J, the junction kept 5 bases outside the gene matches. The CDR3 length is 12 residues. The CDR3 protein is CASSYGTGSLHF. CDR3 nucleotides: TGCGCCAGCAGCTACGGGACAGGGTCCCTCCACTTT.

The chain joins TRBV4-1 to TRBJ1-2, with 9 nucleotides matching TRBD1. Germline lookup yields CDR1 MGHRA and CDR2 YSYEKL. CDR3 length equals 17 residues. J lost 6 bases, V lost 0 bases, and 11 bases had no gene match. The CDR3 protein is CASSQDLRTGEMHGYTF. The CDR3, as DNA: TGCGCCAGCAGCCAAGATCTTAGGACAGGGGAAATGCATGGCTACACCTTC.

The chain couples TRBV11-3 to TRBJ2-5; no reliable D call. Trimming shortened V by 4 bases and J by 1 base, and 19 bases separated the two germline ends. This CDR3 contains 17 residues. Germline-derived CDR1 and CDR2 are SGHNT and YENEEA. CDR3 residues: CASSSPPNRPFQETQYF. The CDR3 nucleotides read TGTGCCAGCAGCTCACCACCGAACCGACCGTTCCAAGAGACCCAGTACTTC.

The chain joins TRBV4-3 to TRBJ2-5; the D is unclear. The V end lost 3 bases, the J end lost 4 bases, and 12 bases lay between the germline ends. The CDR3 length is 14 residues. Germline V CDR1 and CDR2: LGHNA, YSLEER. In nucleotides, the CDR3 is TGCGCCAGCAGCCATGGGCAAGCAGGAGAGACCCAGTACTTC. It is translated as CASSHGQAGETQYF.

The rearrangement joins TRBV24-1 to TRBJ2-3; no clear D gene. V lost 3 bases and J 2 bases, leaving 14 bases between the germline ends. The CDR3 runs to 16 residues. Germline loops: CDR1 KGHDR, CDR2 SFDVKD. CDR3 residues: CATSDRAAPDTDTQYF. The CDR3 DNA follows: TGTGCCACCAGTGATCGCGCGGCCCCTGACACAGATACGCAGTATTTT.

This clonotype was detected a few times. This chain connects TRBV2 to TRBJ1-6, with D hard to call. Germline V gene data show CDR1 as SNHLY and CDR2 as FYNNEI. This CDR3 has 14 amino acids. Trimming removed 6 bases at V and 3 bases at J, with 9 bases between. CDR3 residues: CASSGSFYNSPLHF. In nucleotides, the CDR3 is TGTGCCAGCAGCGGGTCTTTCTATAATTCACCCCTCCACTTT.

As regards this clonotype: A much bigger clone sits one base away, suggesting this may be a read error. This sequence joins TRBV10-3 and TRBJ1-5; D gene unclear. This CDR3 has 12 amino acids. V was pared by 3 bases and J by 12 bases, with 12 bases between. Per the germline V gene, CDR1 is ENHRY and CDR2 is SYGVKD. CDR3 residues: CAISEHLTGQHF. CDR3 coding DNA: TGTGCCATCAGTGAACACCTGACGGGCCAGCATTTT.

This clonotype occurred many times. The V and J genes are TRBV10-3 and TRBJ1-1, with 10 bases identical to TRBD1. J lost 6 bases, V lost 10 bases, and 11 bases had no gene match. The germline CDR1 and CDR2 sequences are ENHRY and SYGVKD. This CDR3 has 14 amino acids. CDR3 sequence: CATSPGQGSSEAFF. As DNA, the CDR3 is TGTGCCACCTCCCCGGGACAGGGGTCATCTGAAGCTTTCTTT.

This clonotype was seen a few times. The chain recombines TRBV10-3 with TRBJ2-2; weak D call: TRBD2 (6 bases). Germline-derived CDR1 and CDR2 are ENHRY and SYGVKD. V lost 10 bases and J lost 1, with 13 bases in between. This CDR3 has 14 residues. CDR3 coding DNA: TGTGCCAGCAGACTAGTCAGGAACACCGGGGAGCTGTTTTTT. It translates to CASRLVRNTGELFF.

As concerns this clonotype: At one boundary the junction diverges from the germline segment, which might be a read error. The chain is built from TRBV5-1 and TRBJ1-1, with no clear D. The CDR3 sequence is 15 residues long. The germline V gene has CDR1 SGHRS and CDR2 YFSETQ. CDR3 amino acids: CTSSLSPGNFTEAFF. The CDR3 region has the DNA TGCACCAGCAGCTTGTCCCCGGGGAATTTCACTGAAGCTTTCTTT. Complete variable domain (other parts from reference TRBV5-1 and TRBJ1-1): KAGVTQTPRYLIKTRGQQVTLSCSPISGHRSVSWYQQTPGQGLQFLFEYFSETQRNKGNFPGRFSGRQFSNSRSEMNVSTLELGDSALYLCTSSLSPGNFTEAFFGQGTRLTVV.

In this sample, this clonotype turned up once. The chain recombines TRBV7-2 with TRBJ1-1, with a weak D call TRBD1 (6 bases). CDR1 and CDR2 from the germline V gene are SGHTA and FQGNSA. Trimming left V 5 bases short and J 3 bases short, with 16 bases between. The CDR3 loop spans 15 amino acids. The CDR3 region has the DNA TGTGCCAGCAGCAAAGGGGGGCTTACGGACACTGAAGCTTTCTTT. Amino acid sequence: CASSKGGLTDTEAFF.

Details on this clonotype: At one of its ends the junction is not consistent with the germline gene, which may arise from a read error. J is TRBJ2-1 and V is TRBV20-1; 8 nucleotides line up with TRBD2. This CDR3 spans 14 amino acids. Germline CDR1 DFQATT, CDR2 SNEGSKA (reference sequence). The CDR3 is CSAGKIAGTILRVF. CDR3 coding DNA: TGCAGTGCCGGGAAAATAGCGGGGACTATACTAAGAGTCTTC.

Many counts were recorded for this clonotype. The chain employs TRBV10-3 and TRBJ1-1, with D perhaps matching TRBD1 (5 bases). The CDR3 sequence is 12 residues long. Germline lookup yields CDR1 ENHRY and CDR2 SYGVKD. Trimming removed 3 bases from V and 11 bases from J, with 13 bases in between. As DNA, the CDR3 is TGTGCCATCAGTGACGAGGGGTTCATCGCTTTCTTT. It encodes CAISDEGFIAFF.

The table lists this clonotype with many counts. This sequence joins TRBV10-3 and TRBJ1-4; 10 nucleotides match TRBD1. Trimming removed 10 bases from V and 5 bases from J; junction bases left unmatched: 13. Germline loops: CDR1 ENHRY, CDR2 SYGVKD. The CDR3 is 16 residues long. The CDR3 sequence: CATSRDRGGGNEKLFF. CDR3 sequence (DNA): TGTGCCACTTCCCGGGACAGGGGCGGAGGAAATGAAAAACTGTTTTTT.

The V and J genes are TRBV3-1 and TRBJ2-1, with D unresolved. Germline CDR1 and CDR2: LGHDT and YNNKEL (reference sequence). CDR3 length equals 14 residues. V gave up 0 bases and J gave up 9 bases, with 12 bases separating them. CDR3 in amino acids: CASSQDSRRLEQFF. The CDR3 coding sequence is TGTGCCAGCAGCCAAGATAGTCGACGCCTTGAGCAGTTCTTC.

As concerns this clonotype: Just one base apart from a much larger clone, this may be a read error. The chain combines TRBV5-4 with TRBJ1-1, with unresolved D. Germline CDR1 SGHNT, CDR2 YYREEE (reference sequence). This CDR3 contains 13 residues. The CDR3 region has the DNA TGTGTCAGCAGCAGTCCCGCGGGGTCCGAAGCTTTCTTT. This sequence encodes CVSSSPAGSEAFF.

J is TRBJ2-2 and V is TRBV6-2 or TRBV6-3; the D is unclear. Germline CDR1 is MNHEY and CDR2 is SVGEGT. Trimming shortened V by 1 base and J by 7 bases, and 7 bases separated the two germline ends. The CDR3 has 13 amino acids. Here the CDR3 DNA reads TGTGCCAGCAGTTACTTCGCTAACGGGGAGCTGTTTTTT. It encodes CASSYFANGELFF.

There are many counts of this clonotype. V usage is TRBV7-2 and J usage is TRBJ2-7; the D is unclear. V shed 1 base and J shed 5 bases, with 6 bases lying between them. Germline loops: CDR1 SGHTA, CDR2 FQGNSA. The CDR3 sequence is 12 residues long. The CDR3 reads CASSLVGHEQYF. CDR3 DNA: TGTGCCAGCAGCTTAGTCGGACACGAGCAGTACTTC.

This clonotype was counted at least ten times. Here the CDR3 reads CASSPPTGHTF. The CDR3 nucleotides read TGTGCCAGCAGCCCCCCGACAGGTCACACCTTC. V usage is TRBV10-3 and J usage is TRBJ1-2, with a possible D match to TRBD1 (6 bases). Germline assignment: CDR1 ENHRY and CDR2 SYGVKD. The CDR3 runs 11 residues. The ends were cut back, 10 bases at V and 12 bases at J, with 18 bases in the middle.